The 27 T cell receptor beta chains given below trace back to one sample, sequenced in a study of OX40 agonist ivuxolimab in advanced cancers. Assay: immunoSEQ multiplex PCR; the TCRdb copy retains only in-frame clones and omits some. The repertoire holds roughly 65,000 clones, with roughly 84% as singletons. The sequences come from CD4+ or CD8+ T cells sorted from blood, collected in a trial of the OX40 agonist ivuxolimab. The receptors were sampled from an adult with an advanced solid tumor such as melanoma, head and neck, liver or kidney cancer.

V usage is TRBV12-5 and J usage is TRBJ2-7, with 7 bases that match TRBD1. CDR3 size: 12 residues. CDR1 is LGHNT, CDR2 FRNRAP, per germline. The V segment lost 1 base and the J segment 6 bases; nucleotides outside the gene matches: 0. The CDR3 DNA reads TGTGCTAGTGGTTTGGCAGGGGGCGAGCAGTACTTC. It yields the protein CASGLAGGEQYF.

The chain is built from TRBV5-1 and TRBJ1-6, with a weak D call TRBD1 (5 bases). CDR1 is SGHRS, CDR2 YFSETQ, per germline. CDR3 length equals 16 residues. Trimming stripped 0 bases from V and 9 bases from J, with 16 bases between. CDR3 sequence: CASSLDQGGSISPLHF. The CDR3 coding sequence is TGCGCCAGCAGCTTGGACCAGGGTGGCTCAATTTCACCCCTCCACTTT.

This chain uses TRBV5-1 with TRBJ2-5; D not certain. The CDR3 is 12 amino acids. V was trimmed by 2 bases and J by 5 bases, leaving 7 bases between them. The germline CDR1 and CDR2 sequences are SGHRS and YFSETQ. The CDR3 protein is CASSFMWETQYF. The CDR3 DNA reads as TGCGCCAGCAGCTTTATGTGGGAGACCCAGTACTTC. The full variable domain, rest sourced from reference TRBV5-1 and TRBJ2-5, is KAGVTQTPRYLIKTRGQQVTLSCSPISGHRSVSWYQQTPGQGLQFLFEYFSETQRNKGNFPGRFSGRQFSNSRSEMNVSTLELGDSALYLCASSFMWETQYFGPGTRLLVL.

The chain employs TRBV11-3 and TRBJ2-1; D is unresolved. Trimming cost V 5 bases and J 10 bases, with 12 bases left between them. Germline lookup yields CDR1 SGHNT and CDR2 YENEEA. CDR3 size: 12 residues. The CDR3 sequence is CASSPSGLEQFF. CDR3 DNA: TGTGCCAGCAGCCCGTCAGGTCTCGAGCAGTTCTTC. Based on the CDR3 plus reference TRBV11-3 and TRBJ2-1, the full variable domain is EAGVVQSPRYKIIEKKQPVAFWCNPISGHNTLYWYLQNLGQGPELLIRYENEEAVDDSQLPKDRFSAERLKGVDSTLKIQPAELGDSAVYLCASSPSGLEQFFGPGTRLTVL.

The chain is built from TRBV5-1 and TRBJ2-1; 11 nucleotides agree with TRBD1. Unmatched junction bases numbered 3, after V lost 4 bases and J lost 6 bases. This CDR3 has 14 residues. The germline CDR1 and CDR2 sequences are SGHRS and YFSETQ. The DNA of the CDR3 is TGCGCCAGCAGCGCCGGACAGGGGGCCAATGAGCAGTTCTTC. Translation: CASSAGQGANEQFF.

This chain joins TRBV11-1 and TRBJ2-2, with a weak D call TRBD2 (7 bases). V was shortened by 5 bases and J by 5 bases, with 15 bases between the two germline ends. Germline V CDR1 and CDR2: SGHAT, FQDESV (reference sequence). This CDR3 has 15 amino acids. The CDR3 sequence is CASSAYREGTGELFF. CDR3 DNA: TGTGCCAGCAGCGCGTACAGGGAGGGTACCGGGGAGCTGTTTTTT. The complete variable domain, with remaining parts taken from reference TRBV11-1 and TRBJ2-2, reads EAEVAQSPRYKITEKSQAVAFWCDPISGHATLYWYRQILGQGPELLVQFQDESVVDDSQLPKDRFSAERLKGVDSTLKIQPAELGDSAMYLCASSAYREGTGELFFGEGSRLTVL.

This clone was picked up one time. This CDR3 is CASSSGTSGGKNEQFF. DNA of the CDR3: TGTGCCAGCAGTTCCGGGACTAGCGGGGGGAAGAATGAGCAGTTCTTC. The chain combines TRBV6-5 with TRBJ2-1; 15 nucleotides match TRBD2. The CDR3 is 16 residues long. J was trimmed by 7 bases and V by 4 bases; bases with no gene match: 5. The germline V gene encodes CDR1 MNHEY and CDR2 SVGAGI.

This clone was recorded once. The J gene is TRBJ2-1, the V gene TRBV10-3; 10 nucleotides line up with TRBD2. Per germline, CDR1 ENHRY and CDR2 SYGVKD. The V segment lost 2 bases and the J segment 3 bases; nucleotides outside the gene matches: 7. The CDR3 runs 17 residues. The CDR3 here is CAISEGLAGAGYNEQFF. The DNA of the CDR3 is TGTGCCATCAGTGAGGGGCTAGCGGGGGCCGGCTACAATGAGCAGTTCTTC.

The chain has TRBV6-5 and TRBJ1-4, with a possible D match to TRBD1 (5 bases). This CDR3 contains 15 residues. Germline V gene data show CDR1 as MNHEY and CDR2 as SVGAGI. V lost 0 bases and J 7 bases, leaving 12 bases between the germline ends. Written as DNA, the CDR3 is TGTGCCAGCAGTTACTCGTCCCGGGGCCGTGAAAAACTGTTTTTT. This gives the protein CASSYSSRGREKLFF.

The V call is TRBV27, the J call TRBJ1-1; possible D gene TRBD1, 6 bases. Per germline, CDR1 MNHEY and CDR2 SMNVEV (reference sequence). There are 14 residues in the CDR3. The V and J ends lost 3 bases and 0 bases respectively, with 8 bases between them. In nucleotides, the CDR3 is TGTGCCAGCAGTTTCGGGGGCCTGAACACTGAAGCTTTCTTT. Protein: CASSFGGLNTEAFF.

The rearrangement links TRBV7-2 to TRBJ1-5; D gene unclear. The CDR3 consists of 13 residues. The V gene lost 5 bases and the J gene lost 7 bases, with 12 bases spanning the gap. Germline V gene data show CDR1 as SGHTA and CDR2 as FQGNSA. The CDR3 DNA reads as TGTGCCAGCAGCCAACTTAAGGTACAGCCCCAGCATTTT. It is translated as CASSQLKVQPQHF.

The chain uses TRBV5-1 and TRBJ2-5, with D uncertain. The ends were cut back, 2 bases at V and 3 bases at J, with 5 bases in the middle. The CDR3 runs 12 residues. Germline CDR1 SGHRS, CDR2 YFSETQ. The CDR3 reads CASSFGKETQYF. The DNA of the CDR3 is TGCGCCAGCAGCTTTGGAAAAGAGACCCAGTACTTC.

As DNA, the CDR3 is TGTGCCAGCAGCTTATTTCCAGGCAGCAATCAGCCCCAGCATTTT. Translating gives CASSLFPGSNQPQHF. The chain has TRBV7-2 and TRBJ1-5, with D unresolved. Per germline, CDR1 SGHTA and CDR2 FQGNSA. The CDR3 is made up of 15 amino acids. The germline V and J ends were trimmed by 2 bases and 1 base, with 9 bases remaining between them.

The chain joins TRBV9 to TRBJ2-7; 7 bases line up with TRBD2. CDR1 is SGDLS, CDR2 YYNGEE, per germline. With V trimmed by 3 bases and J by 2 bases, 8 bases remained unmatched. The CDR3 sequence is 15 residues long. The CDR3 DNA reads as TGTGCCAGCAGCGCCCAAGCGGGGCCGGCCTACGAGCAGTACTTC. Protein product: CASSAQAGPAYEQYF.

The chain recombines TRBV21-1 with TRBJ2-7; the DNA was not used to check the table's D call, TRBD2. TRBV21-1 is a pseudogene. CDR3 size: 13 residues. CDR3 region: CASRSGEEYEQYF. As DNA, the CDR3 is TGTGCCAGCAGATCGGGAGAAGAGTACGAGCAGTACTTC.

The rearrangement uses TRBV11-1 and TRBJ1-2; D is undetermined. CDR1 and CDR2 from the germline V gene are SGHAT and FQDESV (reference sequence). CDR3 length: 17 residues. Deletions cut 2 bases from V and 0 bases from J, with 16 bases between. The CDR3 reads CASSLYKDTTSNYGYTF. CDR3 in DNA: TGTGCCAGCAGCTTATATAAAGACACCACCTCTAACTATGGCTACACCTTC. Using reference TRBV11-1 and TRBJ1-2 for the parts outside the CDR3, the full variable domain is EAEVAQSPRYKITEKSQAVAFWCDPISGHATLYWYRQILGQGPELLVQFQDESVVDDSQLPKDRFSAERLKGVDSTLKIQPAELGDSAMYLCASSLYKDTTSNYGYTFGSGTRLTVV.

The chain employs TRBV6-5 and TRBJ1-2, with D tentatively TRBD1 (5 bases). The CDR3 is 13 amino acids. Trimming pared 6 bases from V and 7 bases from J, leaving 15 bases between. The germline V gene has CDR1 MNHEY and CDR2 SVGAGI. The CDR3 coding sequence is TGTGCCAGCAGGTTGTCGGGGGGTGGTGGCTACACCTTC. This gives the protein CASRLSGGGGYTF.

The chain links TRBV2 to TRBJ1-4; 7 nucleotides align to TRBD1. The CDR3 consists of 15 residues. V lost 6 bases and J lost 0; bases outside the gene matches: 4. The germline V gene encodes CDR1 SNHLY and CDR2 FYNNEI. DNA for the CDR3: TGTGCCAGCAGGGCAACAGGGGCAACTAATGAAAAACTGTTTTTT. As protein: CASRATGATNEKLFF.

J is TRBJ2-3 and V is TRBV7-9; 7 positions match TRBD1. CDR1 and CDR2 (germline): SEHNR, FQNEAQ (reference sequence). Trimming took 4 bases from V and 4 from J; bases not matched to a gene: 14. The CDR3 sequence is 17 residues long. The CDR3 sequence is CASSSRARTGLADTQYF. In DNA, the CDR3 is TGTGCCAGCAGCTCACGGGCACGGACAGGATTGGCAGATACGCAGTATTTT.

This chain joins TRBV10-3 and TRBJ2-1, with D perhaps matching TRBD1 or TRBD2 (6 bases each). Looked up from germline, CDR1 is ENHRY and CDR2 is SYGVKD. V lost 2 bases and J lost 0, with 17 bases in between. This CDR3 is 18 amino acids long. CDR3 DNA sequence: TGTGCCATCAGTGAGAGAGGGGGGTCAGGGGCCTCCTACAATGAGCAGTTCTTC. The encoded protein is CAISERGGSGASYNEQFF.

CDR3 loop: CASSSNRDGASYEQYF. The CDR3 DNA is TGCGCCAGCAGCTCGAACAGGGATGGGGCCTCCTACGAGCAGTACTTC. The chain joins TRBV5-1 to TRBJ2-7, with D maybe TRBD1 (6 bases). V lost 3 bases to trimming and J lost 0 bases, with 16 bases between them. The CDR3 consists of 16 residues. Per germline, CDR1 SGHRS and CDR2 YFSETQ.

The J gene is TRBJ2-1, the V gene TRBV5-4, with 7 bases that match TRBD2. CDR3 size: 15 residues. V shed 3 bases and J 7 bases; nucleotides not matched to a gene: 10. The germline V gene encodes CDR1 SGHNT and CDR2 YYREEE (reference sequence). The CDR3 DNA is TGTGCCAGCAGCTCGACTGGGGGGGGTAAAAATGAGCAGTTCTTC. Translating it yields CASSSTGGGKNEQFF.

The CDR3 nucleotides read TGCAGCGGGGGACAGGGAAGAGGGTATGGCTACACCTTC. Amino acids: CSGGQGRGYGYTF. This chain joins TRBV29-1 and TRBJ1-2; TRBD1 matches 9 bases. J lost 5 bases, V lost 7 bases, and 8 bases had no gene match. CDR1 and CDR2 from the germline V gene are SQVTM and ANQGSEA. The CDR3 is made up of 13 amino acids.

This clone came up once. V and J are TRBV2 and TRBJ2-7, with a weak D call TRBD2 (6 bases). Germline V gene data show CDR1 as SNHLY and CDR2 as FYNNEI. This CDR3 contains 12 residues. V dropped 4 bases and J dropped 9 bases, with 13 bases sitting between them. The CDR3 nucleotides are TGTGCCAGCAGTGTTTGGTCGGAGGGGCAGTACTTC. It yields the protein CASSVWSEGQYF.

The gene calls are TRBV19 and TRBJ2-3; D might be TRBD1 or TRBD2, each matching 5 bases. The CDR3 is 13 residues long. Germline V gene lookup returns CDR1 LNHDA and CDR2 SQIVND (reference sequence). Trimming removed 6 bases at V and 4 bases at J, with 11 bases between. In DNA, the CDR3 is TGTGCCAGTAGCCCCGGGACCGCAGATACGCAGTATTTT. Amino acid sequence: CASSPGTADTQYF.

V and J are TRBV10-3 and TRBJ2-7, with D possibly matching TRBD1 (6 bases). Per germline, CDR1 ENHRY and CDR2 SYGVKD. The V end lost 1 base, the J end lost 2 bases, and 15 bases lay between the germline ends. The CDR3 extends over 16 amino acids. In DNA, the CDR3 is TGTGCCATCAGTGAGTTAGGACAGATATCCACCTACGAGCAGTACTTC. Translated, it gives CAISELGQISTYEQYF.

The genes are TRBV4-3 and TRBJ1-2; D is undetermined. The CDR3 contains 14 residues. Trimming took 0 bases from V and 1 from J, leaving 6 bases between them. Germline V gene lookup returns CDR1 LGHNA and CDR2 YSLEER. CDR3 sequence: CASSQEVDNYGYTF. The DNA for the CDR3 is TGCGCCAGCAGCCAAGAGGTCGATAACTATGGCTACACCTTC.